These T cell receptor beta chains were read from a single sample in a study of CD8+CD57+ T cells in acquired aplastic anemia. TCRdb passed the reads through MiXCR, listing each CDR3 protein once. The repertoire has 150,000 to 200,000 distinct CDR3 sequences, approximately 46% of them found once; the top ten carry 2.5% to 3.5%. Input material: sorted CD4+, CD8+, or CD8+CD57+ T cells (not recorded which) from PBMCs. The receptor source for this set is a human donor in good health. CDR3s include the opening cysteine and the closing phenylalanine or tryptophan. The order of the fields is clone size, J gene, V gene, D gene, CDR3 DNA, CDR3 protein. A D gene is named only where the DNA matches it firmly. Rows give clone size only sometimes, using once, few, many, or a class for an expanded clone.

-	TRBJ2-1	TRBV5-1	-	TGCGCCAGCAGCTCAGGACAGACCTCCTACAATGAGCAGTTCTTC	CASSSGQTSYNEQFF
-	TRBJ2-1	TRBV24-1	-	TGTGCCACCAGTGAAACCCGGAAAAACAATGAGCAGTTCTTC	CATSETRKNNEQFF
few	TRBJ2-7	TRBV29-1	-	TGCAGCGTTATCCGTTCGACAGGCGTAGGCTCTAGCGAGCAGTACTTC	CSVIRSTGVGSSEQYF
-	TRBJ1-2	TRBV7-9	-	TGTGCCAGCAGCTTGAATTCGGGCGCGAATTGGGGCTACACCTTC	CASSLNSGANWGYTF
once	TRBJ1-2	TRBV2	-	TGTGCCAGCAGTGGTGCGGCAGGGGATCCCTATGGCTACACCTTC	CASSGAAGDPYGYTF
many	TRBJ1-1	TRBV19	-	TGTGCCAGTAGTTTAACAGGGTGGAACACTGAAGCTTTCTTT	CASSLTGWNTEAFF
-	TRBJ1-4	TRBV28	TRBD1	TGTGCCATCCCGGGTCAGGGGGATGAAAAACTGTTTTTT	CAIPGQGDEKLFF
many	TRBJ2-7	TRBV5-1	-	TGCGCCAGCAGCTTGGGGGCCCCCTCTAGGTACGAGCAGTACTTC	CASSLGAPSRYEQYF
-	TRBJ2-1	TRBV27	TRBD1	TGTGCCAGCAGCTCTACAGGGGACAACTACAATGAGCAGTTCTTC	CASSSTGDNYNEQFF
-	TRBJ1-2	TRBV24-1	-	TGTGCCGCCATACCCTCAGGGGACTCTGGCTACACCTTC	CAAIPSGDSGYTF
-	TRBJ2-7	TRBV29-1	-	TGCAGCGTTATCGCCGCGAGCTCCTACGAGCAGTACTTC	CSVIAASSYEQYF
once	TRBJ2-7	TRBV7-9	-	TGTGCCAGCAGCTTAGAGGGGGTCCAGGCCTACGAGCAGTACTTC	CASSLEGVQAYEQYF
-	TRBJ2-1	TRBV15	TRBD2	TGTGCCACCAGCAGGTCAACTAGCGGGGTGGCCTACAATGAGCAGTTCTTC	CATSRSTSGVAYNEQFF
-	TRBJ2-2	TRBV6-1	TRBD1	TGTGCCAGCAGTCGCAACCCAGGGGGAGCTAACACCGGGGAGCTGTTTTTT	CASSRNPGGANTGELFF
-	TRBJ1-2	TRBV19	TRBD1	TGTGCCAGTAGTGTACAGGGGGGTCGGGGCTACACCTTC	CASSVQGGRGYTF
-	TRBJ2-4	TRBV2	TRBD1	TGTGCCAGCACTCGCTTACAGGGGGCGAGGGGCATTCAGTACTTC	CASTRLQGARGIQYF
-	TRBJ1-3	TRBV12-3/TRBV12-4	-	TGTGCCAGCAGTTTAGTTCCCGACAGGCCAGGATTT	CASSLVPDRPGF
-	TRBJ1-3	TRBV5-6	-	TGTGCCAGCAGCTGGGCAGGAGCCTTCTCTGGAAACACCATATATTTT	CASSWAGAFSGNTIYF
-	TRBJ1-2	TRBV20-1	-	TGCAGTGCTAGAGATCGAAGACTGGGGGCCGACTATGGCTACACCTTC	CSARDRRLGADYGYTF
-	TRBJ2-7	TRBV19	-	TGTGCCAGTAGTATGGACCTTTTGTACGAGCAGTACTTC	CASSMDLLYEQYF
few	TRBJ2-5	TRBV6-1	-	TGTGCCAGCAGCCGGGACAAAGAAGAGACCCAGTACTTC	CASSRDKEETQYF
many	TRBJ2-6	TRBV7-6	-	TGTGCCAGCAGCTTAGAATCGACCGCCTCTGGGGCCAACGTCCTGACTTTC	CASSLESTASGANVLTF
few	TRBJ1-1	TRBV20-1	TRBD1	TGCAGTGCTAGTTCCGGGACAGGCCTCACTGAAGCTTTCTTT	CSASSGTGLTEAFF
-	TRBJ1-1	TRBV6-6	TRBD1	TGTGCCAGCAGACGTCGACAGGGGAGGGAAGCTTTCTTT	CASRRRQGREAFF
many	TRBJ2-3	TRBV2	TRBD2	TGTGCCAGCAGGACCCTCAGACTAGCGGGAGAGCTTGTAGATACGCAGTATTTT	CASRTLRLAGELVDTQYF
many	TRBJ1-2	TRBV10-1	TRBD1	TGCGCCAGCAGTGTAGGACAGGGAGAGAACTATGGCTACACCTTC	CASSVGQGENYGYTF
few	TRBJ1-4	TRBV10-3	TRBD1	TGTGCCAGCAGGGCAGTCAACGGCAGGGGGGCGGCTGAAAAACTGTTTTTT	CASRAVNGRGAAEKLFF
-	TRBJ2-7	TRBV29-1	TRBD1	TGCAGCGTGTTGGACAGGGGGCCCGAGCAGTACTTC	CSVLDRGPEQYF
few	TRBJ1-1	TRBV18	TRBD1	TGTGCCAGCTCACCCCTTAGTCCCGGGACAGGTTTCGAAGCTTTCTTT	CASSPLSPGTGFEAFF
many	TRBJ1-1	TRBV5-1	TRBD1	TGCGCCAGCAGCCTGAGACAGGGAGGGGACACTGAAGCTTTCTTT	CASSLRQGGDTEAFF
-	TRBJ1-4	TRBV5-6	-	TGTGCCAGCAGCTTTAGACAGACGAATGAAAAACTGTTTTTT	CASSFRQTNEKLFF
-	TRBJ1-5	TRBV10-2	-	TGCGCCGGCAGTGAGTCGGGGGGGCGTAATCAGCCCCAGCATTTT	CAGSESGGRNQPQHF
-	TRBJ2-3	TRBV20-1	TRBD2	TGCAGTGCTAGCCCTAGCGGGGGAGATACGCAGTATTTT	CSASPSGGDTQYF
many	TRBJ2-1	TRBV4-1	-	TGCGCCAGCAGCCAAGATCTACCTTACAAGTCCTACAATGAGCAGTTCTTC	CASSQDLPYKSYNEQFF
-	TRBJ1-6	TRBV15	-	TGTGCCACCAGGACAAGGACAACGAGTTCACCCCTCCACTTT	CATRTRTTSSPLHF
many	TRBJ1-1	TRBV6-5	-	TGTGCCAGCAGTTACATCGGCAACACTGAAGCTTTCTTT	CASSYIGNTEAFF
-	TRBJ2-7	TRBV28	TRBD1	TGTGCCAGCAGGAGTAACAGGGGGAGTTTCGGCTACGAGCAGTACTTC	CASRSNRGSFGYEQYF
-	TRBJ2-1	TRBV11-2	TRBD2	TGTGCCAGCAGCCAGACTAGCGGGATCTACAATGAGCAGTTCTTC	CASSQTSGIYNEQFF
-	TRBJ2-7	TRBV2	-	TGTGCCAGCAGCCCCAAATATACCTACGAGCAGTACTTC	CASSPKYTYEQYF
-	TRBJ1-5	TRBV2	-	TGTGCCAGCAGTGGGGGGTTCAATCAGCCCCAGCATTTT	CASSGGFNQPQHF
many	TRBJ1-4	TRBV6-1	-	TGTGCCAGCGCGTCCTTGGGTGAAAAACTGTTTTTT	CASASLGEKLFF